The subject of this entry is one T cell receptor beta chain. The antigen is not known. The data derive from a study of cytomegalovirus exposure and HLA in healthy donors. Findings and caveats of the study: Cytomegalovirus status was reportedly diagnosed by the classifier with high specificity and sensitivity. Later on, an analysis tied 15,000 or so TCR beta sequences to HLA alleles at 0.05 false discovery rate. When a later analysis compared HLA-associated TCR beta chains with equally common others, the HLA-associated chains turned out to be more clonally expanded and to have lower generation probabilities. TRBV6-2, TRBV6-3 and some other V segments were excluded as indistinguishable.

V was shortened by 5 bases and J by 7 bases, with 14 bases between the two germline ends. Germline CDR1 and CDR2: SEHNR and FQNEAQ (reference sequence). CDR3 length equals 13 residues. The study ran its PCR with 60 Vbeta and 13 Jbeta primers. Assay used: immunoSEQ multiplex PCR; TCRdb lists only in-frame clones, some missing. Of about 150,000 clones in the sample, approximately 69% were seen once. This chain links TRBV7-9 with TRBJ1-1; D is possibly TRBD1 (5 bases). The receptor was isolated from a man under 40 in good health and CMV-seronegative. The sequencing input was PBMCs. Written as DNA, the CDR3 is TGTGCCAGCAGCCTTCAGGGCCCGGTTGAAGCTTTCTTT. Protein product: CASSLQGPVEAFF.